Below, 21 T cell receptor beta chains from the same sample are listed, as sequenced in a study of cytomegalovirus exposure and HLA in healthy donors. Primers for the PCR totalled 60 Vbeta and 13 Jbeta. Using immunoSEQ multiplex PCR, the repertoire was profiled, and TCRdb retains in-frame clones only, with some absent. The data show 110,000 or so clones, with 67% seen just once and over 6.5% held by the top ten. Sequencing input: PBMCs. The receptors stem from a man aged 18 to 29 in good health and CMV-seropositive.

J is TRBJ2-5 and V is TRBV5-1, with TRBD2 identical over 14 bases. J lost 2 bases, V lost 4 bases, and 7 bases had no gene match. Germline V CDR1 and CDR2: SGHRS, YFSETQ. The CDR3 runs to 17 residues. CDR3 bases: TGCGCCAGCAGCGGGGGACTAGCGGGGGTGTTACAAGAGACCCAGTACTTC. Translated: CASSGGLAGVLQETQYF.

The CDR3 loop is CASNPGGGQPQHF. In DNA form, the CDR3 reads TGTGCCAGTAACCCAGGGGGCGGTCAGCCCCAGCATTTT. V gene TRBV6-5 combines with J gene TRBJ1-5; 8 positions match TRBD1. V shed 9 bases and J 6 bases; nucleotides not matched to a gene: 7. Germline-derived CDR1 and CDR2 are MNHEY and SVGAGI. This CDR3 spans 13 amino acids.

J is TRBJ1-2 and V is TRBV19, with D tentatively TRBD1 (6 bases). The ends were cut back, 7 bases at V and 8 bases at J, with 32 bases in the middle. Per germline, CDR1 LNHDA and CDR2 SQIVND (reference sequence). The CDR3 has 18 residues. The CDR3 sequence is CASTTTLRPLQGLLGYTF. CDR3 coding DNA: TGTGCCAGTACCACAACACTTCGCCCGTTACAGGGATTGTTAGGCTACACCTTC.

The rearrangement uses TRBV6-1 and TRBJ2-5; D may be TRBD1 (6 bases). This CDR3 spans 15 amino acids. V lost 0 bases, J lost 1 base, and 9 bases lay in between. Germline values: CDR1 MNHNS, CDR2 SASEGT. The CDR3 DNA reads as TGTGCCAGCAGTGAAGCCCTAGGGGGCCAAGAGACCCAGTACTTC. Protein product: CASSEALGGQETQYF.

The rearrangement joins TRBV11-2 to TRBJ2-7, with D unresolved. CDR1 and CDR2 from the germline V gene are SGHAT and FQNNGV. The CDR3 runs 16 residues. V gave up 5 bases and J gave up 1 base, with 18 bases separating them. CDR3 region: CASSVGEPTASYEQYV. Written as DNA, the CDR3 is TGTGCCAGCAGCGTTGGCGAACCCACAGCATCCTACGAGCAGTACGTC.

This chain connects TRBV4-3 to TRBJ2-6; the D gene is possibly TRBD2 (7 bases). The CDR3 contains 16 residues. V lost 3 bases to trimming and J lost 4 bases, with 13 bases between them. The germline V gene encodes CDR1 LGHNA and CDR2 YSLEER. CDR3 protein: CASSQIGGTGANVLTF. For the CDR3, the DNA is TGCGCCAGCAGCCAGATCGGGGGGACAGGGGCCAACGTCCTGACTTTC.

This chain links TRBV27 with TRBJ2-1; 9 bases line up with TRBD2. Germline CDR1 and CDR2: MNHEY and SMNVEV (reference sequence). The CDR3 covers 16 residues. The V segment lost 3 bases and the J segment 4 bases; nucleotides outside the gene matches: 7. CDR3 loop: CASSFTPAGGYNEQFF. The CDR3 nucleotides are TGTGCCAGCAGTTTTACTCCAGCGGGGGGTTACAATGAGCAGTTCTTC.

The chain has TRBV27 and TRBJ2-7; TRBD1 matches at 9 bases. Germline CDR1 and CDR2: MNHEY and SMNVEV (reference sequence). Losses at the gene ends were 6 bases for V and 2 bases for J; bases not matched to a gene: 8. The CDR3 is made up of 15 amino acids. In DNA, the CDR3 is TGTGCCAGCAGGGCCGGGACAGGGAGCCCCTACGAGCAGTACTTC. As protein: CASRAGTGSPYEQYF.

V gene TRBV4-1 combines with J gene TRBJ1-5; TRBD1 matches 9 bases. The V gene end was trimmed by 4 bases and the J gene end by 6 bases; junction bases not matched to a gene: 10. This CDR3 comprises 16 residues. CDR1 is MGHRA and CDR2 is YSYEKL in the germline V gene. In DNA, the CDR3 is TGCGCCAGCAGCCCCGTACGGGACAGGGTTTCTCAGCCCCAGCATTTT. Translated: CASSPVRDRVSQPQHF.

This clone appeared a few times. The chain couples TRBV6-1 to TRBJ2-3; 13 bases are a match to TRBD2. The V gene end was trimmed by 6 bases and the J gene end by 5 bases; junction bases not matched to a gene: 5. This CDR3 region has 15 residues. Germline V CDR1 and CDR2: MNHNS, SASEGT. CDR3 protein: CASSHTSGGVDTQYF. The CDR3 DNA sequence: TGTGCCAGCAGCCATACTAGCGGGGGGGTAGATACGCAGTATTTT.

The CDR3 loop reads CASNRDGRAEETQYF. The DNA for the CDR3 is TGTGCCAGCAACCGGGACGGGAGGGCGGAAGAGACCCAGTACTTC. The chain joins TRBV2 to TRBJ2-5; TRBD2 aligns across 8 bases. CDR1 and CDR2 from the germline V gene are SNHLY and FYNNEI. CDR3 size: 15 residues. V trimming: 7 bases; J trimming: 3 bases; junction bases outside the gene matches: 10.

The J gene is TRBJ1-2, the V gene TRBV6-5; maybe TRBD1 (5 bases). The CDR3 has 13 residues. CDR1 is MNHEY, CDR2 SVGAGI, per germline. V lost 2 bases and J 8 bases, leaving 12 bases between the germline ends. CDR3 nucleotides: TGTGCCAGCAGTTACACCAACAAGGGGGGCTACACCTTC. Protein sequence: CASSYTNKGGYTF.

This clone was seen more than once but under ten times. This sequence joins TRBV7-8 and TRBJ2-7; tentative D call: TRBD2 (6 bases). V was pared by 8 bases and J by 3 bases, with 20 bases between. CDR3 length equals 15 residues. CDR1 and CDR2 from the germline V gene are SGHVS and FQNEAQ. CDR3 sequence (DNA): TGTGCCAGCTCCCTTGAGGAGGGGATGGGCTACGAGCAGTACGTC. Translation gives CASSLEEGMGYEQYV.

The chain carries TRBV5-4 and TRBJ2-5; 8 bases are a match to TRBD1. The CDR3 loop spans 14 amino acids. After removal of 3 bases from V and 13 bases from J, the junction contained 14 bases not matched to a gene. Germline V gene data show CDR1 as SGHNT and CDR2 as YYREEE (reference sequence). The CDR3 bases are TGTGCCAGCAGCTCCGCCACTGCCGGACAGGGTGTGTACTTC. This codes for CASSSATAGQGVYF.

This clone appeared a single time. The V gene is TRBV28, the J gene TRBJ2-7, with TRBD1 matching 9 bases. J lost 3 bases, V lost 3 bases, and 6 bases had no gene match. Looked up from germline, CDR1 is MDHEN and CDR2 is SYDVKM. The CDR3 is made up of 15 amino acids. The CDR3 nucleotides are TGTGCCAGCAGTTTGGGGACAGGGTACAACTACGAGCAGTACGTC. As protein: CASSLGTGYNYEQYV.

Here the CDR3 reads CASNPQGGLVDTGELFF. CDR3 DNA sequence: TGTGCCAGTAACCCCCAGGGAGGACTTGTGGACACCGGGGAGCTGTTTTTT. This chain links TRBV5-6 with TRBJ2-2, with D possibly matching TRBD2 (6 bases). CDR3 length equals 17 residues. Trimming left V 8 bases short and J 3 bases short, with 23 bases between. Germline CDR1 SGHDT, CDR2 YYEEEE.

This clone was recorded a few times. This chain connects TRBV6-5 to TRBJ2-1; 10 positions agree with TRBD1. The trim removed 2 bases at V and 4 bases at J, leaving 5 bases unmatched. Germline V CDR1 and CDR2: MNHEY, SVGAGI. The CDR3 is 16 amino acids. In DNA, the CDR3 is TGTGCCAGCAGTTACGGACAGGGGGGAGGGTACAATGAGCAGTTCTTC. This codes for CASSYGQGGGYNEQFF.

In this sample, this clone turned up a few times. This chain joins TRBV7-8 and TRBJ1-5, with D tentatively TRBD1 (6 bases). Deletions cut 1 base from V and 3 bases from J, with 13 bases between. Germline loops: CDR1 SGHVS, CDR2 FQNEAQ. The CDR3 is made up of 16 amino acids. The CDR3: CASSLVSRGNNQPQHF. The CDR3 nucleotides read TGTGCCAGCAGCTTAGTTTCAAGGGGGAACAATCAGCCCCAGCATTTT.

V gene TRBV27 combines with J gene TRBJ1-6; D may be TRBD1 (5 bases). Trimming removed 2 bases from V and 9 bases from J, with 14 bases in between. CDR1 and CDR2 (germline): MNHEY, SMNVEV (reference sequence). CDR3 length: 15 amino acids. Here the CDR3 reads CASSLIQGLGSPLHF. In DNA form, the CDR3 reads TGTGCCAGCAGTTTAATTCAGGGCCTGGGTTCACCCCTCCACTTT.

With regard to this clone: Its ends do not fully match the called genes, so a read error is possible. The chain is built from TRBV7-7 and TRBJ2-1; 7 nucleotides align to TRBD2. The CDR3 is 14 amino acids. Germline lookup yields CDR1 SSHAT and CDR2 FNYEAQ (reference sequence). The CDR3 DNA reads as TGTGCCAACAGCTTATCTACTAGCGTAAATGAGCAGTTCTTC. Protein: CANSLSTSVNEQFF.

The chain employs TRBV5-1 and TRBJ1-2; 8 bases map to TRBD1. Germline V lookup: CDR1 SGHRS, CDR2 YFSETQ. The CDR3 spans 13 residues. V lost 4 bases and J lost 14; bases outside the gene matches: 13. The CDR3 DNA follows: TGCGCCAGCAGCCTAACCGGACAGGGTCCCTCTACCTTC. Its protein product is CASSLTGQGPSTF.